These 14 T cell receptor beta chains were sequenced from one sample in a study of cytomegalovirus exposure and HLA in healthy donors. PCR was performed using 60 Vbeta and 13 Jbeta primers. The protocol was immunoSEQ multiplex PCR, while the TCRdb copy is restricted to in-frame clones and leaves out a portion. The sample comprises 100,000 to 150,000 clones, 77% of which are singletons, and 9.5% to 15% rests with the top ten. The sample taken for sequencing was PBMCs. These receptors all stem from a woman in her forties in good health and CMV-seropositive.

The J gene is TRBJ1-2, the V gene TRBV2; 9 nucleotides match TRBD1. Looked up from germline, CDR1 is SNHLY and CDR2 is FYNNEI. The J segment lost 7 bases and the V segment lost 4 bases, leaving 1 base of the junction unmatched. The CDR3 spans 12 residues. CDR3 nucleotides: TGTGCCAGCAGTGGGACAGGGGTTGGCTACACCTTC. This gives the protein CASSGTGVGYTF. The complete variable domain, with remaining parts taken from reference TRBV2 and TRBJ1-2, reads EPEVTQTPSHQVTQMGQEVILRCVPISNHLYFYWYRQILGQKVEFLVSFYNNEISEKSEIFDDQFSVERPDGSNFTLKIRSTKLEDSAMYFCASSGTGVGYTFGSGTRLTVV.

The V call is TRBV11-1, the J call TRBJ2-7, with TRBD2 identical over 8 bases. V gave up 5 bases and J gave up 3 bases; unmatched junction bases: 9. The CDR3 runs 15 residues. The germline CDR1 and CDR2 sequences are SGHAT and FQDESV (reference sequence). CDR3 bases: TGTGCCAGCAGCGGGGGTTCCAGCGGGAGCTACGAGCAGTACTTC. Its translation is CASSGGSSGSYEQYF.

The genes are TRBV2 and TRBJ2-5, with D perhaps matching TRBD2 (6 bases). The ends were cut back, 0 bases at V and 5 bases at J, with 13 bases in the middle. Germline loops: CDR1 SNHLY, CDR2 FYNNEI. The CDR3 consists of 15 residues. CDR3: CASSEARAGGETQYF. The CDR3, as DNA: TGTGCCAGCAGTGAAGCGAGGGCAGGAGGGGAGACCCAGTACTTC.

V is TRBV5-4 and J is TRBJ2-5; D is ambiguous. CDR1 and CDR2 (germline): SGHNT, YYREEE (reference sequence). Trimming stripped 2 bases from V and 1 base from J, with 6 bases between. The CDR3 runs to 13 residues. Written as DNA, the CDR3 is TGTGCCAGCAGCTTCCGGGTCCAAGAGACCCAGTACTTC. Protein sequence: CASSFRVQETQYF.

V and J are TRBV27 and TRBJ2-7; no reliable D call. Germline CDR1 reads MNHEY; CDR2 reads SMNVEV (reference sequence). CDR3 length: 13 residues. Trimming stripped 4 bases from V and 5 bases from J, with 12 bases between. CDR3 loop: CASSSLEKHEQYF. CDR3 DNA: TGTGCCAGCAGTTCCCTCGAGAAACACGAGCAGTACTTC.

V and J are TRBV5-1 and TRBJ2-1; TRBD2 matches 8 bases. The CDR3 extends over 15 amino acids. Germline lookup yields CDR1 SGHRS and CDR2 YFSETQ. V shed 2 bases and J 2 bases; nucleotides not matched to a gene: 3. In DNA, the CDR3 is TGCGCCAGCAGCTTACTAGCGGACGCCTACAATGAGCAGTTCTTC. It yields the protein CASSLLADAYNEQFF.

The J gene is TRBJ2-5, the V gene TRBV30; D might be TRBD2 (6 bases). The V end was cut by 3 bases, the J end by 5 bases, with 28 bases between. The CDR3 is 18 residues long. Looked up from germline, CDR1 is GTSNPN and CDR2 is SVGIG (reference sequence). Here the CDR3 DNA reads TGTGCCTGGAGCCCCACCCCCAGGGAGGAAGGCCTTGGGGAGACCCAGTACTTC. Translating gives CAWSPTPREEGLGETQYF.

The chain has TRBV30 and TRBJ2-7, with D possibly being TRBD2 (5 bases). The CDR3 totals 16 residues. V was clipped by 0 bases and J by 0 bases, with 15 bases between them. Germline CDR1 reads GTSNPN; CDR2 reads SVGIG (reference sequence). DNA of the CDR3: TGTGCCTGGAGTGTACTTGAGGACTCAATCTCCTACGAGCAGTACTTC. Protein sequence: CAWSVLEDSISYEQYF.

V is TRBV29-1 and J is TRBJ1-2; D gene ambiguous. The CDR3 spans 13 residues. Germline V gives CDR1 SQVTM, CDR2 ANQGSEA. V lost 3 bases, J lost 2 bases, and 10 bases lay in between. Written as DNA, the CDR3 is TGCAGCGTTGATCTGGAGGGCAACTATGGCTACACCTTC. This codes for CSVDLEGNYGYTF.

This clone was counted a few times. The V and J genes are TRBV30 and TRBJ1-3; 8 bases are a match to TRBD1. CDR3 length: 16 amino acids. Germline assignment: CDR1 GTSNPN and CDR2 SVGIG (reference sequence). With 3 bases clipped from V and 0 bases from J, the junction kept 7 bases outside the gene matches. The CDR3 loop is CAWRRDRSYSGNTIYF. As DNA, the CDR3 is TGTGCCTGGAGGCGGGACAGGTCCTACTCTGGAAACACCATATATTTT.

The rearrangement joins TRBV5-1 to TRBJ2-7, with D possibly being TRBD1 (6 bases). V gave up 2 bases and J gave up 3 bases, with 6 bases separating them. CDR3 length equals 12 residues. CDR1 is SGHRS and CDR2 is YFSETQ in the germline V gene. CDR3: CASSLQGYEQYF. As DNA, the CDR3 is TGCGCCAGCAGCTTACAGGGCTACGAGCAGTACTTC.

This chain links TRBV30 with TRBJ2-1, with 7 nucleotides matching TRBD2. Germline CDR1 GTSNPN, CDR2 SVGIG (reference sequence). CDR3 length equals 14 residues. CDR3 DNA: TGTGGGGGAAGTCGGCAGCGGGGATACAATGAGCAGTTCTTC. Amino acid sequence: CGGSRQRGYNEQFF.

V is TRBV2 and J is TRBJ1-6, with 7 bases lining up with TRBD1. The CDR3 has 15 amino acids. J gave up 6 bases and V 7 bases, and 9 bases lay outside the gene matches. Germline lookup yields CDR1 SNHLY and CDR2 FYNNEI. The DNA of the CDR3 is TGTGCCAGCACCAGACGGGGACAGCTTAATTCACCCCTCCACTTT. As protein: CASTRRGQLNSPLHF.

This clone was seen once. The chain has TRBV9 and TRBJ2-5; no firm D call. The CDR3 is made up of 13 amino acids. The germline CDR1 and CDR2 sequences are SGDLS and YYNGEE. V was shortened by 0 bases and J by 5 bases, with 8 bases between the two germline ends. The CDR3 loop is CASSVALRETQYF. CDR3 nucleotides: TGTGCCAGCAGCGTAGCGCTGAGGGAGACCCAGTACTTC.